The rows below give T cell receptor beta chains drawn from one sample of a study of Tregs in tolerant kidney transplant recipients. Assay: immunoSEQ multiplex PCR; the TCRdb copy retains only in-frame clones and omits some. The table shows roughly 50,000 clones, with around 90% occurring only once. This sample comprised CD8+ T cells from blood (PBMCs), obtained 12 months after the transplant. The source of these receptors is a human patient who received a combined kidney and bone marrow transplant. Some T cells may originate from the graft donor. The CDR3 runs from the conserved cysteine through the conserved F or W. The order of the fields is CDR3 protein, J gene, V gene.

cdr3_aa: CASSQDRVNGYTF; j_call: TRBJ1-2; v_call: TRBV9
cdr3_aa: CASSYDRASYNEQFF; j_call: TRBJ2-1; v_call: TRBV6-5
cdr3_aa: CASSSGQGSMSGYTF; j_call: TRBJ1-2; v_call: TRBV5-1
cdr3_aa: CASSPLGGGPGELFF; j_call: TRBJ2-2; v_call: TRBV13
cdr3_aa: CSVSSGNYEQYF; j_call: TRBJ2-7; v_call: TRBV29-1
cdr3_aa: CSVVNFEGDSSYEQYF; j_call: TRBJ2-7; v_call: TRBV29-1
cdr3_aa: CASSGGLAGGKPYNEQFF; j_call: TRBJ2-1; v_call: TRBV9
cdr3_aa: CASSIVTDSYEQYF; j_call: TRBJ2-7; v_call: TRBV19
cdr3_aa: CASNLGVAGGPHNEQFF; j_call: TRBJ2-1; v_call: TRBV9
cdr3_aa: CASSQHTYNEQFF; j_call: TRBJ2-1; v_call: TRBV4-2
cdr3_aa: CASSFGLVYYEQYF; j_call: TRBJ2-7; v_call: TRBV28
cdr3_aa: CASSLGGGIGEQYF; j_call: TRBJ2-7; v_call: TRBV5-4
cdr3_aa: CASSDVQGLSYEQYF; j_call: -; v_call: TRBV6-1
cdr3_aa: CASSDAGARGSPLHF; j_call: TRBJ1-6; v_call: TRBV2
cdr3_aa: CASGRRATDTQYF; j_call: TRBJ2-3; v_call: TRBV12-5
cdr3_aa: CAKPGLAGFSYEQYF; j_call: -; v_call: TRBV11-3
cdr3_aa: CASSLINILQGLQTYEQYF; j_call: TRBJ2-7; v_call: TRBV28
cdr3_aa: CASSSTSRWTGEVEQFF; j_call: TRBJ2-1; v_call: TRBV13
cdr3_aa: CASNWDKKSTEAFF; j_call: TRBJ1-1; v_call: TRBV28
cdr3_aa: CASSLGDRAFYGYTF; j_call: TRBJ1-2; v_call: TRBV5-8
cdr3_aa: CASSADPGQAYGYTF; j_call: TRBJ1-2; v_call: TRBV4-1
cdr3_aa: CASSQEGLHYEQYF; j_call: TRBJ2-7; v_call: TRBV4-1
cdr3_aa: CSVEGDTGATDEQYF; j_call: TRBJ2-7; v_call: TRBV29-1
cdr3_aa: CASSFARAGANVLTF; j_call: TRBJ2-6; v_call: TRBV7-3
cdr3_aa: CASSWGTLKGNTIYF; j_call: TRBJ1-3; v_call: TRBV7-9
cdr3_aa: CATGQLQETQYF; j_call: TRBJ2-5; v_call: TRBV15
cdr3_aa: CASSLRLGGSDYGYTF; j_call: TRBJ1-2; v_call: TRBV7-8
cdr3_aa: CASSLTSNEQFF; j_call: TRBJ2-1; v_call: TRBV5-1
cdr3_aa: CASSPRRYNEQFF; j_call: TRBJ2-1; v_call: TRBV4-1
cdr3_aa: CASSQETIEREGTDTQYF; j_call: TRBJ2-3; v_call: TRBV4-3
cdr3_aa: CASSIGTGTHEQYF; j_call: TRBJ2-7; v_call: TRBV27
cdr3_aa: CASSLSGAVTEAFF; j_call: TRBJ1-1; v_call: TRBV27
cdr3_aa: CASSHSSGGSYNEQFF; j_call: TRBJ2-1; v_call: TRBV4-3
cdr3_aa: CASSFALAGRTDTQYF; j_call: TRBJ2-3; v_call: TRBV5-1
cdr3_aa: CASSAEVGSGGARNNEQFF; j_call: TRBJ2-1; v_call: TRBV9
cdr3_aa: CAISNGGVYEQYF; j_call: TRBJ2-7; v_call: TRBV10-3
cdr3_aa: CASSLARGSTDTQYF; j_call: TRBJ2-3; v_call: TRBV5-1
cdr3_aa: CASSEEGENYNEQFF; j_call: TRBJ2-1; v_call: TRBV9
cdr3_aa: CASSLLAGGIETQYF; j_call: TRBJ2-5; v_call: TRBV11-2
cdr3_aa: CASSPGTGVQPQHF; j_call: TRBJ1-5; v_call: TRBV4-3
cdr3_aa: CAWRTDGLITGELFF; j_call: TRBJ2-2; v_call: TRBV30
cdr3_aa: CASSAGTGGYYGYTF; j_call: TRBJ1-2; v_call: TRBV13
cdr3_aa: CASSLMTGSNQPQHF; j_call: TRBJ1-5; v_call: TRBV28
cdr3_aa: CANRRTSGRVSNYNEQFF; j_call: TRBJ2-1; v_call: TRBV7-2
cdr3_aa: CASSLSQGYNQPQHF; j_call: TRBJ1-5; v_call: TRBV28
cdr3_aa: CASSLTGISYEQYF; j_call: TRBJ2-7; v_call: TRBV5-4
cdr3_aa: CASSPGGGLSYEQYF; j_call: TRBJ2-7; v_call: TRBV4-3
cdr3_aa: CASRPDRGDTEAFF; j_call: TRBJ1-1; v_call: TRBV5-6
cdr3_aa: CASKGGGASPLHF; j_call: TRBJ1-6; v_call: TRBV27
cdr3_aa: CASSPPPGTSPSGELFF; j_call: TRBJ2-2; v_call: TRBV9
cdr3_aa: CASSMAEWNYGYTF; j_call: TRBJ1-2; v_call: TRBV19
cdr3_aa: CASSEEIRHNEQFF; j_call: TRBJ2-1; v_call: TRBV6-5
cdr3_aa: CASSPGNEGSGANVLTF; j_call: TRBJ2-6; v_call: TRBV7-9
cdr3_aa: CASSPSAGSSYEQYF; j_call: TRBJ2-7; v_call: TRBV7-6
cdr3_aa: CASSLPHRGFSGELFF; j_call: TRBJ2-2; v_call: TRBV11-3